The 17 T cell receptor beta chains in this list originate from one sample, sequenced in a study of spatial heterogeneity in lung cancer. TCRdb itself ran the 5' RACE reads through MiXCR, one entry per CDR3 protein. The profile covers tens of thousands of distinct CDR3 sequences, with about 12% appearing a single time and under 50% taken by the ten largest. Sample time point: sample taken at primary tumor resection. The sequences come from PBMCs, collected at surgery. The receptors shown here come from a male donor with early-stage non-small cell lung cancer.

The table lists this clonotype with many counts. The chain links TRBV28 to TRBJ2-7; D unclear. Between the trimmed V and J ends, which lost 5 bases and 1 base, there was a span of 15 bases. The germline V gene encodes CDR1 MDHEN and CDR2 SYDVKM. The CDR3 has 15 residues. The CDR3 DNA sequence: TGTGCCAGCAGTAGCTCACAGCGCCCGTCCTACGAGCAGTACTTC. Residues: CASSSSQRPSYEQYF.

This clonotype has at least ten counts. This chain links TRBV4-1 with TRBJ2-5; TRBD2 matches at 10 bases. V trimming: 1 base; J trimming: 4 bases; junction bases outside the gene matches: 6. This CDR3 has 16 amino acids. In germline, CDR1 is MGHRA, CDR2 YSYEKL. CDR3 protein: CASSQVAGGGRETQYF. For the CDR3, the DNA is TGCGCCAGCAGCCAAGTAGCGGGAGGAGGCCGAGAGACCCAGTACTTC.

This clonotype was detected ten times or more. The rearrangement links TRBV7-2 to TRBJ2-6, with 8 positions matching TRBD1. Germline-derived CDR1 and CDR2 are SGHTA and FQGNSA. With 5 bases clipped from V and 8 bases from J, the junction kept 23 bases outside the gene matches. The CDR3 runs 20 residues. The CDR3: CASSEGGPGQVSLGTNVLTF. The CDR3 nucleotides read TGTGCCAGCAGCGAAGGCGGACCGGGACAGGTCTCTCTGGGTACCAACGTCCTGACTTTC.

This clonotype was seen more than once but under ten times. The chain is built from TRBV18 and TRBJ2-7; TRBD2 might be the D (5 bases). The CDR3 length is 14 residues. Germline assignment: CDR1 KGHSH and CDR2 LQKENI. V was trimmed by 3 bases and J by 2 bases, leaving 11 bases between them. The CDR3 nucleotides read TGTGCCAGCTCACCCTACGGGATCCCCTACGAGCAGTACTTC. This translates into CASSPYGIPYEQYF. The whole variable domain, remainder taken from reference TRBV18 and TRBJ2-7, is NAGVMQNPRHLVRRRGQEARLRCSPMKGHSHVYWYRQLPEEGLKFMVYLQKENIIDESGMPKERFSAEFPKEGPSILRIQQVVRGDSAAYFCASSPYGIPYEQYFGPGTRLTVT.

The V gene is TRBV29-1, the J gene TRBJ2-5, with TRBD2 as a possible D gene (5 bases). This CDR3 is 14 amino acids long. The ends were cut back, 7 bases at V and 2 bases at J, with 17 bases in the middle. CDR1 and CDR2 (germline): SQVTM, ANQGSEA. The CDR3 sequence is CSAETADYQETQYF. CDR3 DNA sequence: TGCAGCGCAGAAACTGCCGACTATCAAGAGACCCAGTACTTC.

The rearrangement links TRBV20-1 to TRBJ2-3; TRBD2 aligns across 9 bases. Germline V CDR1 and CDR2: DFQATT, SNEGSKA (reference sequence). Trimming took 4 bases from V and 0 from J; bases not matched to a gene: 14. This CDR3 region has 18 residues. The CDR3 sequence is CSAMGGGNAGGSTDTQYF. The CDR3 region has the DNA TGCAGTGCTATGGGGGGAGGTAATGCGGGAGGGAGCACAGATACGCAGTATTTT.

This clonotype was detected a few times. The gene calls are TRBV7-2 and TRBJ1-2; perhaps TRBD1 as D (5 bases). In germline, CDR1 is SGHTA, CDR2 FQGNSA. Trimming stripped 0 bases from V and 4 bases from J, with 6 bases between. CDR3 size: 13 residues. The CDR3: CASSLAGRYGYTF. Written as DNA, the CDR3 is TGTGCCAGCAGCTTAGCGGGGCGCTATGGCTACACCTTC. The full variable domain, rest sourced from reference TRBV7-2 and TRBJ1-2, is GAGVSQSPSNKVTEKGKDVELRCDPISGHTALYWYRQSLGQGLEFLIYFQGNSAPDKSGLPSDRFSAERTGGSVSTLTIQRTQQEDSAVYLCASSLAGRYGYTFGSGTRLTVV.

The CDR3 nucleotides are TGTGCCAGCAGCTCCAGGGGACCCATGAACACTGAAGCTTTCTTT. This gives the protein CASSSRGPMNTEAFF. The genes are TRBV7-9 and TRBJ1-1; a possible D gene is TRBD1 (6 bases). The germline V gene encodes CDR1 SEHNR and CDR2 FQNEAQ (reference sequence). V lost 4 bases, J lost 0 bases, and 12 bases lay in between. This CDR3 is built from 15 residues.

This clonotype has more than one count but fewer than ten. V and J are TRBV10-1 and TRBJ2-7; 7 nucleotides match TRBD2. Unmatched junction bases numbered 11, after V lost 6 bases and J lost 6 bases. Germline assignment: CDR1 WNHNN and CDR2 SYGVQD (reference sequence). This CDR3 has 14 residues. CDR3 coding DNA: TGCGCCAGCAGCCCTATCACGGGGGGATTCGAGCAGTACTTC. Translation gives CASSPITGGFEQYF.

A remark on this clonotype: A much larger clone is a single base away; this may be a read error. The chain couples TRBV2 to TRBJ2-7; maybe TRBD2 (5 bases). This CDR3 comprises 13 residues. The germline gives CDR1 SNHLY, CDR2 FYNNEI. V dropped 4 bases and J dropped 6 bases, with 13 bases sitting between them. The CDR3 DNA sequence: TGTGCCAGCAGTGTTCGGCGGGCAGGCGAGCAGTACTTC. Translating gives CASSVRRAGEQYF.

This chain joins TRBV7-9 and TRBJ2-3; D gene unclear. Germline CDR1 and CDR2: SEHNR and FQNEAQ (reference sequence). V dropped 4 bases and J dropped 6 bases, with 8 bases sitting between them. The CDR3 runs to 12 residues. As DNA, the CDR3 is TGTGCCAGCAGCTCCCCCTGGGATACGCAGTATTTT. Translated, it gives CASSSPWDTQYF.

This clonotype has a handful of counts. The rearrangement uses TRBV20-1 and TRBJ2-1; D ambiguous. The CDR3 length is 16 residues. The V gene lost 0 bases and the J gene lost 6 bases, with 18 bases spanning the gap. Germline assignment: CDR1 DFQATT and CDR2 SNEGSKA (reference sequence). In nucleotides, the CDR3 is TGCAGTGCTAGAGAACCGTCGCGGAGTAGCACCAATGAGCAGTTCTTC. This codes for CSAREPSRSSTNEQFF.

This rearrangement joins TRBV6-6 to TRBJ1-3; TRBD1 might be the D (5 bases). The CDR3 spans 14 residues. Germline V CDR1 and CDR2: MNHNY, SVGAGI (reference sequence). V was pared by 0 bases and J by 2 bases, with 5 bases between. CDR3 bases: TGTGCCAGCAGTTACTCGACAGCTGGAAACACCATATATTTT. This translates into CASSYSTAGNTIYF.

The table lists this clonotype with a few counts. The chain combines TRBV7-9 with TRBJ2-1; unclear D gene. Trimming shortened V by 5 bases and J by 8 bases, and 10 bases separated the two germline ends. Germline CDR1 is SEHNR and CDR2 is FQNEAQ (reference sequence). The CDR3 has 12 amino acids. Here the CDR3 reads CASSPLSDEQFF. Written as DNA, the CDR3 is TGTGCCAGCAGCCCCCTCAGCGATGAGCAGTTCTTC.

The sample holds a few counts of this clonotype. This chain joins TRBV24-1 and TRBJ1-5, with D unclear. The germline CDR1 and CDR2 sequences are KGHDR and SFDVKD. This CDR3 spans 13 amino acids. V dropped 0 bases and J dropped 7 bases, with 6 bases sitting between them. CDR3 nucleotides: TGTGCCACCAGTGATTTGCGGGGACAGCCCCAGCATTTT. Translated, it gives CATSDLRGQPQHF.

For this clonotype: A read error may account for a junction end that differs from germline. As DNA, the CDR3 is TGCACCAGCAGCTTGCTCGGGACATACCAAGAGACCCAGTACTTC. It is translated as CTSSLLGTYQETQYF. V and J are TRBV5-1 and TRBJ2-5; D is perhaps TRBD1 (6 bases). This CDR3 is 15 amino acids long. Germline CDR1 SGHRS, CDR2 YFSETQ.

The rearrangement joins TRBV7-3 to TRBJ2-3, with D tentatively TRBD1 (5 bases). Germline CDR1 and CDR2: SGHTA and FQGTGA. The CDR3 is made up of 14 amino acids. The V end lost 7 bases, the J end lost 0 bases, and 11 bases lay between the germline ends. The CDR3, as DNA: TGTGCCAGCAAAGTGGGGCCTAGCACAGATACGCAGTATTTT. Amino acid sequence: CASKVGPSTDTQYF.